The clone carrying this T cell receptor beta chain has a count of ten or more. TCR beta CDR3 region amplification was performed from RNA transcripts. RT-PCR in the first round (using the HTBI primer set) targeted the TCR CDR3. From the multiplex PCR reads, TCRdb called clonotypes with MiXCR, one entry per CDR3 protein. This table holds about 380,000 distinct CDR3 sequences, about a fifth found once. The CDR3 loop spans 14 amino acids. Trimming took off 4 bases at V and 5 bases at J, with 17 bases between the two ends. The germline V gene has CDR1 DFQATT and CDR2 SNEGSKA (reference sequence). This sample stems from a study of T cells in Graves' hyperthyroidism and ophthalmopathy.

Sequenced material: blood. The origin of this receptor is a man between 18 and 29 years old with Graves' ophthalmopathy. V is TRBV20-1 and J is TRBJ1-1, with D tentatively TRBD1 (5 bases). The DNA for the CDR3 is TGCAGTGCTAAAACCAGCCAGGGTGGAACTGAAGCTTTCTTT. As protein: CSAKTSQGGTEAFF.